This is a list of T cell receptor beta chains from one sample in a study of T cell clusters in autoimmune cytopenias. TCRdb re-analyzed the multiplex PCR reads; it lists each CDR3 protein once, without DNA. The sample table includes some 2,000 distinct CDR3 sequences. Sequenced input: peripheral blood. The source of these receptors is a human donor with an autoimmune cytopenia or autoimmune hepatitis (not recorded which). Both conserved end residues are part of each CDR3. A clone size is listed for some rows: how often the clone was seen (once, few, many), or a class if it is expanded.

j_call v_call clone_size cdr3_aa
TRBJ1-5 TRBV30 medium-sized CAWSENSNQPQHF
TRBJ2-2 TRBV19 NA CASSGRSCTGELFF
TRBJ2-2 TRBV19 medium-sized CASSKGWGGSRNTGELFF
TRBJ2-3 TRBV7-2 NA CASSGWGVTDTQYF
TRBJ2-2 TRBV7-9 NA CASRPGQNTGELFF
TRBJ2-5 TRBV19 large CASTPGERQGQETQYF
TRBJ1-1 TRBV6-5 medium-sized CASSYSIRSRGTEAFF
TRBJ2-7 TRBV27 NA CASSRFYEQYF
TRBJ2-5 TRBV5-1 medium-sized CASSLVASQETQYF
TRBJ2-1 TRBV18 medium-sized CASSPRLVDEQFF
TRBJ1-2 TRBV11-2 NA CASRHSDYGYTF
TRBJ1-5 TRBV5-1 NA CASSTDRGPKDSNQPQHF
TRBJ2-6 TRBV19 medium-sized CASSLQASSGANVLTF
TRBJ2-3 TRBV5-8 NA CASSYSGTSGSTDTQYF
TRBJ1-2 TRBV7-2 NA CATEGGNYGYTF
TRBJ1-2 TRBV13 medium-sized CASSPQGGNYGYTF
TRBJ1-6 TRBV7-6 NA CASSPSRPSPLHF
TRBJ2-3 TRBV27 medium-sized CASRDTFTDTQYF
TRBJ2-1 TRBV5-5 medium-sized CASNSLPGTGGNEQFF
TRBJ2-3 TRBV12-3/TRBV12-4 medium-sized CASSFSTDTQYF